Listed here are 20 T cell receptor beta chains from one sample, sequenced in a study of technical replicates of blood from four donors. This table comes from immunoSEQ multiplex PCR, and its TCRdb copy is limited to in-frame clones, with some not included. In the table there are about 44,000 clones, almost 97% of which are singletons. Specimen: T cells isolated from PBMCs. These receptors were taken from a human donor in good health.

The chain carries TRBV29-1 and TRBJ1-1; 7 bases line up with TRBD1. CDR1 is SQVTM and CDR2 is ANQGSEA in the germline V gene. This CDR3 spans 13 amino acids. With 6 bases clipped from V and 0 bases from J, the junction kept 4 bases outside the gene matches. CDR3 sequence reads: CSVGTALNTEAFF. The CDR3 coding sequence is TGCAGCGTCGGGACAGCCCTGAACACTGAAGCTTTCTTT.

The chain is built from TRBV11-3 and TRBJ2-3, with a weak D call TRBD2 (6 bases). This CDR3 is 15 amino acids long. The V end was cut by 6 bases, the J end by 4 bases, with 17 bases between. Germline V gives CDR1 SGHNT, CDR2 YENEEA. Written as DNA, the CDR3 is TGTGCCAGCAGTTCCGGGACTGGACCAGCAGATACGCAGTATTTT. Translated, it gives CASSSGTGPADTQYF.

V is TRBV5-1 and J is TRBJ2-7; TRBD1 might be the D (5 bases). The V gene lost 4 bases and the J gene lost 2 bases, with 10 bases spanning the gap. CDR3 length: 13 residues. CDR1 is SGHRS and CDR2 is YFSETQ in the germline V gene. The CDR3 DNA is TGCGCCAGCAGCCATGGGGCTCCCTACGAGCAGTACTTC. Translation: CASSHGAPYEQYF.

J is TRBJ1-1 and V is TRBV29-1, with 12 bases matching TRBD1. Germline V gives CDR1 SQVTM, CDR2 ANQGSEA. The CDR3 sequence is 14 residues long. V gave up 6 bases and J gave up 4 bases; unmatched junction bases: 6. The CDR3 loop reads CSVTGTGGGTEAFF. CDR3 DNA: TGCAGCGTGACGGGGACAGGGGGCGGCACTGAAGCTTTCTTT.

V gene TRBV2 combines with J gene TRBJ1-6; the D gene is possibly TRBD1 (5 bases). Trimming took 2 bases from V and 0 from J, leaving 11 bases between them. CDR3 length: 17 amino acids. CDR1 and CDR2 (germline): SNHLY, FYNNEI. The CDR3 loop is CASSENGALSYNSPLHF. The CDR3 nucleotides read TGTGCCAGCAGTGAAAATGGGGCACTCTCCTATAATTCACCCCTCCACTTT.

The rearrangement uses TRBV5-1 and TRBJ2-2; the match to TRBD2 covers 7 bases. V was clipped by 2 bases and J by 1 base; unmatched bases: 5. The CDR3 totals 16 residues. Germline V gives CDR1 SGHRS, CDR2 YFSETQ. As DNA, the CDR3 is TGCGCCAGCAGCTTTACCACGGGAGGGAACACCGGGGAGCTGTTTTTT. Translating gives CASSFTTGGNTGELFF.

The CDR3 here is CASRWDIRYEQYF. The CDR3, as DNA: TGTGCCAGCCGGTGGGACATAAGATACGAGCAGTACTTC. The rearrangement uses TRBV6-5 and TRBJ2-7; D is perhaps TRBD1 (6 bases). Trimming stripped 8 bases from V and 4 bases from J, with 15 bases between. From germline, CDR1 is MNHEY and CDR2 SVGAGI. The CDR3 is made up of 13 amino acids.

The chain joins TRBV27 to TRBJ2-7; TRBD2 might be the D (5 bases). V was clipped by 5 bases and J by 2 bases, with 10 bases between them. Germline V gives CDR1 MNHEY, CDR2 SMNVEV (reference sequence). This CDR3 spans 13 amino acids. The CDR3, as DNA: TGTGCCAGCAGTGAGGGTAGGGCCTACGAGCAGTACTTC. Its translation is CASSEGRAYEQYF.

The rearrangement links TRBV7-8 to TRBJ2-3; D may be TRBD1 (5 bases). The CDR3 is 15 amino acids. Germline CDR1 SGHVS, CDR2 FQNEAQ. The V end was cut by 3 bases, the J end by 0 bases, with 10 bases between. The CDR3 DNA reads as TGTGCCAGCAGCTTGACAGTGCCTAGCACAGATACGCAGTATTTT. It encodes CASSLTVPSTDTQYF.

The CDR3 loop reads CATIKSDRTNYGYTF. CDR3 bases: TGTGCCACCATCAAAAGTGACAGAACTAACTATGGCTACACCTTC. The V call is TRBV21-1, the J call TRBJ1-2; the D call in the table, TRBD1, was not verified against the DNA. TRBV21-1 corresponds to a pseudogene. The CDR3 extends over 15 amino acids.

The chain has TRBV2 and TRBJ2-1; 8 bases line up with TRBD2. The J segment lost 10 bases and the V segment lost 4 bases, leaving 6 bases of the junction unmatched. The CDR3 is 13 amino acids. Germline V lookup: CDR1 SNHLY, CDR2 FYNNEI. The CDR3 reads CASSGGLEREQFF. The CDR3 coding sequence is TGTGCCAGCAGTGGGGGACTAGAACGAGAGCAGTTCTTC.

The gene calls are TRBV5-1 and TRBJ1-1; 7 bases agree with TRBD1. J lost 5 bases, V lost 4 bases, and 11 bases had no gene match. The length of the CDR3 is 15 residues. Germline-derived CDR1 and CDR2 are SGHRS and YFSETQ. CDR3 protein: CASSLKTGSLTEAFF. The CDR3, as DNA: TGCGCCAGCAGCCTCAAGACAGGGAGTTTGACTGAAGCTTTCTTT.

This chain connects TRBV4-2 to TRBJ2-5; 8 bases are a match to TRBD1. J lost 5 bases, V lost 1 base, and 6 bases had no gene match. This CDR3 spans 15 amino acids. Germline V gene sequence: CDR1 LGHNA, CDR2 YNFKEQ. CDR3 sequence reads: CASSQVRGPKETQYF. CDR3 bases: TGTGCCAGCAGCCAAGTCAGGGGGCCCAAGGAGACCCAGTACTTC.

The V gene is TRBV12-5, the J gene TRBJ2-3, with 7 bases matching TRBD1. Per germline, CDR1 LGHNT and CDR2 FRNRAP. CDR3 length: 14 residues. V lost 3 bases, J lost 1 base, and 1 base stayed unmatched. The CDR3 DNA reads TGTGCTAGTGGTTTAGACAGGGGCACAGATACGCAGTATTTT. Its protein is CASGLDRGTDTQYF.

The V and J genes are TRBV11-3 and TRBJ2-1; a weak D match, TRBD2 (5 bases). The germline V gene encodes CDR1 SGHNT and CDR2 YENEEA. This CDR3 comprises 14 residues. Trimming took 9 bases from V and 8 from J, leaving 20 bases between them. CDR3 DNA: TGTGCCAGTTCCCCTCGACGGGGTGGGGATGAGCAGTTCTTC. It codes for CASSPRRGGDEQFF.

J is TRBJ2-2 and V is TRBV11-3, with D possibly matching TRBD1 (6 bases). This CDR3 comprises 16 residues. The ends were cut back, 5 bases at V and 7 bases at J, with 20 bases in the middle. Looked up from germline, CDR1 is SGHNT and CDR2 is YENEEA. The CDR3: CASSPLTGRPNGELFF. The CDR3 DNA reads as TGTGCCAGCAGCCCATTAACAGGGCGTCCTAACGGGGAGCTGTTTTTT.

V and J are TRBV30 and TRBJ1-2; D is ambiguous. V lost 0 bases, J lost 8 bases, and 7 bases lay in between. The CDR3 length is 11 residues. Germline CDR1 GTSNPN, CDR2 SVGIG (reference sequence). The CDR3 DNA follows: TGTGCCTGGAGTGTGAGCGGGGGCTACACCTTC. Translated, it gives CAWSVSGGYTF.

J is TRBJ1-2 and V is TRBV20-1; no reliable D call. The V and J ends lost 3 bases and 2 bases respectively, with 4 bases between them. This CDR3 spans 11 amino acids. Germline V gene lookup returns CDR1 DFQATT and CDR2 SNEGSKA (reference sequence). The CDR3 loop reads CSASRNYGYTF. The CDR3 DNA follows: TGCAGTGCTAGTAGAAACTATGGCTACACCTTC.

The DNA of the CDR3 is TGCAGCGTTGAGATTGCCGGGACAGGGTCAAATCAGCCCCAGCATTTT. As protein: CSVEIAGTGSNQPQHF. The rearrangement joins TRBV29-1 to TRBJ1-5; 9 nucleotides line up with TRBD1. The CDR3 length is 16 residues. Germline CDR1 is SQVTM and CDR2 is ANQGSEA. V trimming: 3 bases; J trimming: 4 bases; junction bases outside the gene matches: 10.

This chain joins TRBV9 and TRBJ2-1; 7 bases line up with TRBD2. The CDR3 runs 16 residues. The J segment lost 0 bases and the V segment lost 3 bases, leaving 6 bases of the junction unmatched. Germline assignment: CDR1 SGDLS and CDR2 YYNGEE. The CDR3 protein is CASSARLAPSYNEQFF. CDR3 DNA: TGTGCCAGCAGCGCCCGACTAGCCCCCTCCTACAATGAGCAGTTCTTC.